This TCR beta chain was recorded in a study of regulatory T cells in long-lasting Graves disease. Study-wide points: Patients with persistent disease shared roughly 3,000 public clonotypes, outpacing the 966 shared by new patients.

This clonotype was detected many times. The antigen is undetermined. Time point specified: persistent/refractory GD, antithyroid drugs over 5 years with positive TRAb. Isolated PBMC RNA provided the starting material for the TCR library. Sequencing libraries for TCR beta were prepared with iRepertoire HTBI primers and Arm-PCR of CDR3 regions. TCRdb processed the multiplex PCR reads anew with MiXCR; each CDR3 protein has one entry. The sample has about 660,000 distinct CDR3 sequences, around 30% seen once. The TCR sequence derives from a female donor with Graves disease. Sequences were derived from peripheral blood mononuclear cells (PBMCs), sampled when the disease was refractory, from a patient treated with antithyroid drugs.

In nucleotides, the CDR3 is TGTGCCAGCAGCTTAGCGCGGGGGGGCACCGAGACTGAAGCTTTCTTT. Translating it yields CASSLARGGTETEAFF. The chain uses TRBV7-9 and TRBJ1-1; D perhaps matches TRBD1 (6 bases). The V end was cut by 0 bases, the J end by 5 bases, with 16 bases between. The CDR3 runs 16 residues. CDR1 and CDR2 (germline): SEHNR, FQNEAQ (reference sequence).